This note documents a single TCR beta chain sequence. The target antigen is unknown. This sample is drawn from a study of OX40 agonist ivuxolimab in advanced cancers. The study, taken as a whole, reports: Certain nonresponders likewise exhibited a low normalized T-cell clonal expansion. Clones of CD4+ and CD8+ blood T cells grew by week 6 at doses of 0.1 to 3.0 mg/kg. In CD8+ T cells, expanded clones were on average more numerous than in CD4+.

CDR1 and CDR2 (germline): SNHLY, FYNNEI. V was shortened by 3 bases and J by 8 bases, with 7 bases between the two germline ends. The CDR3 runs to 12 residues. The protocol was immunoSEQ multiplex PCR, while the TCRdb copy is restricted to in-frame clones and leaves out a portion. The profile shows some 95,000 clones, roughly 88% of them singletons. The receptor was isolated from an adult with an advanced solid tumor such as melanoma, head and neck, liver or kidney cancer. This chain links TRBV2 with TRBJ2-2; D is undetermined. Source: CD4+ or CD8+ T cells sorted from blood, taken in a trial of the OX40 agonist ivuxolimab. In DNA form, the CDR3 reads TGTGCCAGCAGTGAGGGGTCGGGGGAGCTGTTTTTT. It codes for CASSEGSGELFF. The full variable domain, completed using reference TRBV2 and TRBJ2-2, is EPEVTQTPSHQVTQMGQEVILRCVPISNHLYFYWYRQILGQKVEFLVSFYNNEISEKSEIFDDQFSVERPDGSNFTLKIRSTKLEDSAMYFCASSEGSGELFFGEGSRLTVL.